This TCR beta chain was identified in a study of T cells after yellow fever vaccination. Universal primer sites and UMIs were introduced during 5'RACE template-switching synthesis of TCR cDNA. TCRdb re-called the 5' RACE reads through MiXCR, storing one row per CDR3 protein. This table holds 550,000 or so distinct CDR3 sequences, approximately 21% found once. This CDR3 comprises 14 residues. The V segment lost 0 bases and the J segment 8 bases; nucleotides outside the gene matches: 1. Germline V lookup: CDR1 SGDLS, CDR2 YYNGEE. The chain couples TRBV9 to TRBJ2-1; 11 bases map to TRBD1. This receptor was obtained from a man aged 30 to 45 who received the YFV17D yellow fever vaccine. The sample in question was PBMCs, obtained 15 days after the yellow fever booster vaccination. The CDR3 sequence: CASSVGTGGDEQFF. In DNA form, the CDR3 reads TGTGCCAGCAGCGTAGGGACAGGGGGCGATGAGCAGTTCTTC.